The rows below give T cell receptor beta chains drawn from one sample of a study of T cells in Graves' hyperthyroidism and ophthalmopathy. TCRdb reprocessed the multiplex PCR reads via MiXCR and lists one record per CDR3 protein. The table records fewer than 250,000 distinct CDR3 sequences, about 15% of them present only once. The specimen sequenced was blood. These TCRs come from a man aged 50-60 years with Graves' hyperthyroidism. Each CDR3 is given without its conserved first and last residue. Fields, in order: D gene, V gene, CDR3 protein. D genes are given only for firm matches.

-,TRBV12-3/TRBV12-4,ASTKGGNEQF
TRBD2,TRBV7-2,ASSAGLARDTQY
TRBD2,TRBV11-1,ASSSRTSGNEQF
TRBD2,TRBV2,ASRGDPTSGSTDTQY
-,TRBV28,ASSLTGRVSYNEQF
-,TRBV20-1,SARVWELDGEQF
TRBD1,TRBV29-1,SVEPKTGEPYEQF
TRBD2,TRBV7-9,ASSPWAGGDNEQF
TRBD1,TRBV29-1,SVKGQGPSYEQY
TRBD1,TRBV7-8,ASSLAGDRELAEAF
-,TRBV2,ASSDLRRGDGYT
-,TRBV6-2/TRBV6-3,ASGLGQDSGANVLT
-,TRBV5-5,ASSWGNYEQY
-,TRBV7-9,ASSLVAGNNEQF
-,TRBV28,ASRTKGWTYEQY
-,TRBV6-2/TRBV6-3,ASSVQGFAEAF
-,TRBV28,ASSTSSPRETQY
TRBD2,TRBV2,ASNGAGVLGEQY
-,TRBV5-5,ASSLMREEF
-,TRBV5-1,ASSLDQTNTGELF
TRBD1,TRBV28,ASTLSGQGHYEQY
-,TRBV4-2,ASSQDPSGLGADTQY
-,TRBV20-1,SARVGGFIYGYT
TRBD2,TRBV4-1,ASSQVGLAGEREF
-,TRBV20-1,SSGAYEQY
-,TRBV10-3,AISEAGVSTDTQY
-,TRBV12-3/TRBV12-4,ASSLSSGNTIY
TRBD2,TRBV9,ASSPVVAGGHEQY
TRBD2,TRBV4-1,ASRIGTSGTDTQY
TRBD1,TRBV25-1,ASSVLGQGVQETQY
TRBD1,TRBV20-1,SAWDRGAGELF